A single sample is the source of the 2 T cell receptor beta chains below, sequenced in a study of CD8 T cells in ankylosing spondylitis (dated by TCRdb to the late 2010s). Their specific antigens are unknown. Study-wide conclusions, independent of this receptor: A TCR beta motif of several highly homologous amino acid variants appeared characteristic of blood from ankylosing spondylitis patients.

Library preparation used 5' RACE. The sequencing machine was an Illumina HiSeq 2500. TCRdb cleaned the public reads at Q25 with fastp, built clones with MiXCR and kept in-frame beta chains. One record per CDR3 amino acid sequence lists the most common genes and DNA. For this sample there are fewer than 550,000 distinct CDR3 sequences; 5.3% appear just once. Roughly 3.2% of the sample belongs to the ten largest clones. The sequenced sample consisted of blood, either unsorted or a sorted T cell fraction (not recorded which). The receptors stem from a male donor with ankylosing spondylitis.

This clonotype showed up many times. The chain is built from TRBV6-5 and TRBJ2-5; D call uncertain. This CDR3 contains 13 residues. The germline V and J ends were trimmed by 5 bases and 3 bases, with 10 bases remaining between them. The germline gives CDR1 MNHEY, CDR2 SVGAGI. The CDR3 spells CASSTDPEETQYF. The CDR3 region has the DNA TGTGCCAGCAGTACCGACCCAGAAGAGACCCAGTACTTC.

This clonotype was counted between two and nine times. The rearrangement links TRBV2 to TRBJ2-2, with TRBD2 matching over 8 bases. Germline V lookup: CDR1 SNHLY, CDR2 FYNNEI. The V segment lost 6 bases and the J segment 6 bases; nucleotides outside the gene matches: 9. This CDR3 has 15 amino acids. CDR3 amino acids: CASRAGLGEAGELFF. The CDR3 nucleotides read TGTGCCAGCAGGGCGGGACTAGGTGAAGCCGGGGAGCTGTTTTTT.